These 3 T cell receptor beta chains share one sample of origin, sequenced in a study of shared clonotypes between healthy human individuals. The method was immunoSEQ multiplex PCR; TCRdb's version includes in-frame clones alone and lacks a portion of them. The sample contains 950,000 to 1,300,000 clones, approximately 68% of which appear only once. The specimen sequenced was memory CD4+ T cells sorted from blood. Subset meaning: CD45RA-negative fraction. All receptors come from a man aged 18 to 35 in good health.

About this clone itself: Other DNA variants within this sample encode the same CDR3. In nucleotides, the CDR3 is TGTGCCATCAGTGAGGGTAGACAGAGCTCTGGAAACACCATATATTTT. It is translated as CAISEGRQSSGNTIYF. The chain joins TRBV10-3 to TRBJ1-3; D might be TRBD1 (5 bases). This CDR3 region has 16 residues. CDR1 is ENHRY and CDR2 is SYGVKD in the germline V gene. V shed 2 bases and J shed 0 bases, with 11 bases lying between them.

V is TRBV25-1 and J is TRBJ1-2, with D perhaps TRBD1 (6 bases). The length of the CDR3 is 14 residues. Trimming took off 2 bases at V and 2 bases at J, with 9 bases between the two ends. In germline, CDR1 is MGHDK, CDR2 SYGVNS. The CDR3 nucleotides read TGTGCCAGCAGTGAACATCAGGGGAACTATGGCTACACCTTC. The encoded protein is CASSEHQGNYGYTF.

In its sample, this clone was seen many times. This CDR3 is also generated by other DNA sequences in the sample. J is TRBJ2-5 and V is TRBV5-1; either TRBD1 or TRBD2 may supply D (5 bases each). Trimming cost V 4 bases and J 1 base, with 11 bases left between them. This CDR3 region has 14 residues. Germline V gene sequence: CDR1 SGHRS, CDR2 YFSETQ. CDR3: CASSLQDSQETQYF. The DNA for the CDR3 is TGCGCCAGCAGCCTACAGGACTCCCAAGAGACCCAGTACTTC.